Following are 24 T cell receptor beta chains from one sample sequenced in a study of blood T cell repertoires in COVID-19. Sequencing was performed with immunoSEQ multiplex PCR; in TCRdb, only in-frame clones are kept and a portion is missing. The data hold approximately 280,000 clones, with approximately 85% observed a single time. Source material: peripheral blood. These receptors were obtained from a woman aged 70-85 years with acute or convalescent COVID-19.

The sample holds one count of this clone. The chain combines TRBV27 with TRBJ1-1; TRBD1 might be the D (5 bases). Germline V gene data show CDR1 as MNHEY and CDR2 as SMNVEV (reference sequence). This CDR3 has 13 residues. Trimming removed 6 bases at V and 4 bases at J, with 12 bases between. For the CDR3, the DNA is TGTGCCAGCAGACCCCTCGGGGGCACTGAAGCTTTCTTT. Amino acid sequence: CASRPLGGTEAFF.

The chain joins TRBV5-1 to TRBJ2-5; D perhaps matches TRBD1 (5 bases). The CDR3 totals 13 residues. Germline V gives CDR1 SGHRS, CDR2 YFSETQ. The ends were cut back, 4 bases at V and 5 bases at J, with 12 bases in the middle. The CDR3 region is CASSGQGRETQYF. In DNA form, the CDR3 reads TGCGCCAGCAGCGGGCAGGGTAGGGAGACCCAGTACTTC.

The J gene is TRBJ2-7, the V gene TRBV2, with 7 bases that match TRBD1. In germline, CDR1 is SNHLY, CDR2 FYNNEI. This CDR3 has 13 amino acids. Trimming cost V 8 bases and J 3 bases; bases outside gene matches: 7. The CDR3 reads CASGSGQIYEQYF. DNA for the CDR3: TGTGCCAGCGGGTCGGGACAGATCTACGAGCAGTACTTC.

The sample holds one count of this clone. The CDR3 bases are TGCGCCAGCAGCTTGGGAGGACAGGGAAGAGGATCCCTCCACTTT. Translated, it gives CASSLGGQGRGSLHF. The V and J genes are TRBV5-1 and TRBJ1-6; 8 bases match TRBD1. Germline loops: CDR1 SGHRS, CDR2 YFSETQ. Trimming at V came to 0 bases and at J to 14 bases, leaving 10 bases not matched to a gene. The CDR3 extends over 15 amino acids.

V gene TRBV19 combines with J gene TRBJ1-4, with a tentative D call TRBD1 (5 bases). Trimming took 4 bases from V and 8 from J, leaving 14 bases between them. The CDR3 covers 14 residues. Germline CDR1 and CDR2: LNHDA and SQIVND (reference sequence). In nucleotides, the CDR3 is TGTGCCAGTAGTAGTGGCAGGGTAGGAGAAAAACTGTTTTTT. Amino acids: CASSSGRVGEKLFF.

The chain carries TRBV5-6 and TRBJ2-2; D is possibly TRBD2 (7 bases). CDR1 is SGHDT and CDR2 is YYEEEE in the germline V gene. This CDR3 is built from 18 residues. V was shortened by 2 bases and J by 0 bases, with 17 bases between the two germline ends. CDR3 sequence reads: CASSFPGGLPANTGELFF. The CDR3 DNA is TGTGCCAGCAGCTTTCCCGGGGGGCTACCCGCGAACACCGGGGAGCTGTTTTTT.

The chain has TRBV19 and TRBJ1-2, with 7 bases aligning to TRBD1. The germline gives CDR1 LNHDA, CDR2 SQIVND (reference sequence). The CDR3 has 14 amino acids. The V segment lost 9 bases and the J segment 3 bases; nucleotides outside the gene matches: 10. CDR3 DNA: TGTGCCAGCAGATCACAGGGGAGGCACTATGGCTACACCTTC. This sequence encodes CASRSQGRHYGYTF.

Remarks on this clone: An end of the junction does not agree with germline; a read error may underlie this. CDR3 sequence: CASSLSSLDSNQKLFF. The CDR3 DNA is TGTGCCAGCAGCCTCTCCTCCCTGGACAGTAATCAAAAACTGTTTTTT. V usage is TRBV3-1 (or the pseudogene TRBV3-2) and J usage is TRBJ1-4, with D perhaps matching TRBD1 (6 bases). This CDR3 comprises 16 residues. Germline V gives CDR1 LGHDT, CDR2 YNNKEL (reference sequence).

V gene TRBV7-2 combines with J gene TRBJ2-5; D is possibly TRBD2 (6 bases). V was trimmed by 0 bases and J by 7 bases, leaving 15 bases between them. CDR1 SGHTA and CDR2 FQGNSA come from the germline V gene. The CDR3 runs to 15 residues. The CDR3 region is CASSLATLAGVTQYF. CDR3 coding DNA: TGTGCCAGCAGCTTAGCTACACTAGCAGGAGTGACCCAGTACTTC. The entire variable domain, with the rest obtained from reference TRBV7-2 and TRBJ2-5, is as follows: GAGVSQSPSNKVTEKGKDVELRCDPISGHTALYWYRQSLGQGLEFLIYFQGNSAPDKSGLPSDRFSAERTGGSVSTLTIQRTQQEDSAVYLCASSLATLAGVTQYFGPGTRLLVL.

The chain has TRBV6-6 and TRBJ1-6, with D perhaps matching TRBD1 (5 bases). The CDR3 totals 15 residues. The germline V and J ends were trimmed by 8 bases and 7 bases, with 18 bases remaining between them. The germline V gene has CDR1 MNHNY and CDR2 SVGAGI (reference sequence). The CDR3 is CASSGGGSGNSPLHF. The CDR3, as DNA: TGTGCCAGCTCCGGGGGGGGGAGTGGAAATTCACCCCTCCACTTT.

V gene TRBV6-6 combines with J gene TRBJ2-6; 9 bases line up with TRBD1. Germline-derived CDR1 and CDR2 are MNHNY and SVGAGI (reference sequence). V shed 6 bases, J shed 2 bases, and the junction held 5 bases outside the gene matches. The CDR3 has 16 residues. CDR3 residues: CASRGQGRAGANVLTF. Here the CDR3 DNA reads TGTGCCAGCAGGGGACAGGGACGGGCTGGGGCCAACGTCCTGACTTTC.

This clone was picked up one time. The junction departs from germline at one end; a sequencing error may be responsible. Other nucleotide sequences in the sample specify the same CDR3. V usage is TRBV27 and J usage is TRBJ2-7, with D perhaps TRBD1 (6 bases). This CDR3 contains 13 residues. CDR1 MNHEY and CDR2 SMNVEV come from the germline V gene (reference sequence). This CDR3 is CASSEQGRYEQYF. The CDR3 coding sequence is TGTGCCAGCAGCGAACAGGGTCGGTACGAACAGTACTTC.

The genes are TRBV4-1 and TRBJ1-2; the D is unclear. The CDR3 is made up of 13 amino acids. The V gene's germline CDR1 is MGHRA and CDR2 YSYEKL. Trimming cost V 0 bases and J 2 bases, with 4 bases left between them. The CDR3 here is CASSQDLNYGYTF. CDR3 nucleotides: TGCGCCAGCAGCCAAGACCTAAACTATGGCTACACCTTC.

The chain joins TRBV5-1 to TRBJ2-7; TRBD2 matches 12 bases. V shed 4 bases and J 4 bases; nucleotides not matched to a gene: 12. The V gene's germline CDR1 is SGHRS and CDR2 YFSETQ. CDR3 length: 17 residues. The CDR3 sequence: CASSLRPSSGGGYEQYF. The CDR3 coding sequence is TGCGCCAGCAGCCTACGCCCCTCTAGCGGGGGGGGATACGAGCAGTACTTC. Drawing the rest from reference TRBV5-1 and TRBJ2-7, the complete variable domain is KAGVTQTPRYLIKTRGQQVTLSCSPISGHRSVSWYQQTPGQGLQFLFEYFSETQRNKGNFPGRFSGRQFSNSRSEMNVSTLELGDSALYLCASSLRPSSGGGYEQYFGPGTRLTVT.

This CDR3 is CASSLRAGTDARGTGELFF. CDR3 coding DNA: TGTGCCAGCAGCTTAAGAGCGGGCACAGATGCCCGAGGCACCGGGGAGCTGTTTTTT. The V call is TRBV11-2, the J call TRBJ2-2; TRBD2 might be the D (6 bases). Germline lookup yields CDR1 SGHAT and CDR2 FQNNGV. The V gene lost 2 bases and the J gene lost 4 bases, with 23 bases spanning the gap. The CDR3 consists of 19 residues.

CDR3: CASSNRVLSNQPQHF. The CDR3 nucleotides are TGCGCCAGCAGCAACCGGGTCTTAAGCAATCAGCCCCAGCATTTT. The chain recombines TRBV4-1 with TRBJ1-5; no reliable D call. The germline V gene encodes CDR1 MGHRA and CDR2 YSYEKL. The CDR3 consists of 15 residues. The V end was cut by 5 bases, the J end by 1 base, with 12 bases between.

The CDR3 coding sequence is TGTGCCAGCAGCTCCTTTAGCGGGGCCCTTGAGGAGCAGTTCTTC. Amino acid sequence: CASSSFSGALEEQFF. This rearrangement joins TRBV3-1 (or the pseudogene TRBV3-2) to TRBJ2-1, with TRBD2 identical over 8 bases. Germline V gene data show CDR1 as LGHDT and CDR2 as YNNKEL (reference sequence). The V segment lost 5 bases and the J segment 10 bases; nucleotides outside the gene matches: 13. The CDR3 runs 15 residues.

The chain has TRBV14 and TRBJ1-3, with TRBD1 as a possible D gene (5 bases). Germline loops: CDR1 SGHDN, CDR2 FVKESK. V was trimmed by 5 bases and J by 2 bases, leaving 16 bases between them. This CDR3 is built from 16 residues. The chain's CDR3 is CASSRWGRTTGNTIYF. CDR3 DNA sequence: TGTGCCAGCAGCAGGTGGGGCCGAACTACTGGAAACACCATATATTTT.

The V gene is TRBV19, the J gene TRBJ2-7; a possible D gene is TRBD1 (6 bases). V lost 5 bases and J 4 bases, leaving 21 bases between the germline ends. Per the germline V gene, CDR1 is LNHDA and CDR2 is SQIVND (reference sequence). The CDR3 has 16 residues. The CDR3 sequence: CASSGQSLSGKYEQYF. CDR3 DNA sequence: TGTGCCAGTAGTGGACAGTCCCTATCCGGAAAATACGAGCAGTACTTC.

CDR3 in amino acids: CASSRSGASGANVLTF. CDR3 bases: TGTGCCAGCAGCCGGAGCGGGGCCTCTGGGGCCAACGTCCTGACTTTC. The rearrangement joins TRBV7-9 to TRBJ2-6; 7 nucleotides agree with TRBD2. The V gene end was trimmed by 5 bases and the J gene end by 0 bases; junction bases not matched to a gene: 4. The germline V gene encodes CDR1 SEHNR and CDR2 FQNEAQ (reference sequence). The CDR3 spans 16 residues. The variable domain in full, with the rest retrieved from reference TRBV7-9 and TRBJ2-6, is DTGVSQNPRHKITKRGQNVTFRCDPISEHNRLYWYRQTLGQGPEFLTYFQNEAQLEKSRLLSDRFSAERPKGSFSTLEIQRTEQGDSAMYLCASSRSGASGANVLTFGAGSRLTVL.

This clone has just one count. The CDR3 reads CASSRRRQGNTEAFF. The CDR3 DNA follows: TGTGCCAGCAGTCGTCGGAGACAGGGGAACACTGAAGCTTTCTTT. This sequence joins TRBV2 and TRBJ1-1; 7 nucleotides line up with TRBD1. This CDR3 region has 15 residues. J lost 1 base, V lost 5 bases, and 7 bases had no gene match. Per germline, CDR1 SNHLY and CDR2 FYNNEI.

The chain couples TRBV4-1 to TRBJ2-6; tentatively, D is TRBD2 (6 bases). Germline values: CDR1 MGHRA, CDR2 YSYEKL. V was shortened by 4 bases and J by 2 bases, with 12 bases between the two germline ends. CDR3 size: 16 residues. DNA of the CDR3: TGCGCCAGCAGCCCGTCGGGGGTTCCTGGGGCCAACGTCCTGACTTTC. It encodes CASSPSGVPGANVLTF.

This chain joins TRBV4-1 and TRBJ2-5; the D is unclear. The CDR3 loop spans 14 amino acids. Germline V gene sequence: CDR1 MGHRA, CDR2 YSYEKL. The ends were cut back, 5 bases at V and 4 bases at J, with 14 bases in the middle. The CDR3 DNA is TGCGCCAGCAGCTTCCTTCCGGGTAGAGAGACCCAGTACTTC. This encodes CASSFLPGRETQYF.

The chain employs TRBV6-6 and TRBJ2-7; 8 nucleotides align to TRBD1. CDR1 MNHNY and CDR2 SVGAGI come from the germline V gene (reference sequence). The CDR3 sequence is 15 residues long. J gave up 4 bases and V 6 bases, and 11 bases lay outside the gene matches. The CDR3 region is CASSLDRGRVYEQYF. CDR3 DNA: TGTGCCAGCAGCCTCGACAGGGGAAGGGTTTACGAGCAGTACTTC.